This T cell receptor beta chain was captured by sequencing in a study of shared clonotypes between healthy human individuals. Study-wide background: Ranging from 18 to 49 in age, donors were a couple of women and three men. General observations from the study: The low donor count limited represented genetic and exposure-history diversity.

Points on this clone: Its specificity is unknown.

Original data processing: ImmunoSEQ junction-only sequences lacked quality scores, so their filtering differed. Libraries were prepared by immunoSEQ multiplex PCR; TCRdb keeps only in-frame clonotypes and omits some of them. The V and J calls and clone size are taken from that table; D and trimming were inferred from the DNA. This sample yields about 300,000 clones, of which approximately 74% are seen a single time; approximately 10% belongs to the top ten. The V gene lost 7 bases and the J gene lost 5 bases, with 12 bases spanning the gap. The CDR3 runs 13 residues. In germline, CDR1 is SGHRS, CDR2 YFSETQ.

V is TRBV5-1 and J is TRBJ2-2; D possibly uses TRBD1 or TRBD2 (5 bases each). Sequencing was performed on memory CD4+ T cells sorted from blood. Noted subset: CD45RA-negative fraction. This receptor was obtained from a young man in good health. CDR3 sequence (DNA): TGCGCCAGCTTAAGAGGGGAAACCGGGGAGCTGTTTTTT. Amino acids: CASLRGETGELFF.